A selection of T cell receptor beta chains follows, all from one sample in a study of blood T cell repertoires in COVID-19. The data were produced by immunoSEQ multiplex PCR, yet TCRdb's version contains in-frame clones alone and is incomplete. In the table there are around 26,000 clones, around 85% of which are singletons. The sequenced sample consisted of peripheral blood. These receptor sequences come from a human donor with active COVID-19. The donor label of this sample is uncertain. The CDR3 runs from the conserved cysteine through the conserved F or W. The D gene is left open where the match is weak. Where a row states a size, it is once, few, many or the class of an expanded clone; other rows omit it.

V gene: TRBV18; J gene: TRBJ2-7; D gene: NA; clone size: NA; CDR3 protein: CASSPRHADTYEQYF; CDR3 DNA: TGTGCCAGCTCACCACGTCACGCAGACACCTACGAGCAGTACTTC
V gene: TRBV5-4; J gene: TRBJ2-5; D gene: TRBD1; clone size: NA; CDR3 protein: CASSIGQGTETQYF; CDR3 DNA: TGTGCCAGCAGTATAGGACAGGGAACCGAGACCCAGTACTTC
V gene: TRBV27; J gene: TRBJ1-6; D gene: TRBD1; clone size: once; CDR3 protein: CASSSRTGEALHF; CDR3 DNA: TGTGCCAGCAGTTCGAGGACAGGGGAGGCCCTCCACTTT
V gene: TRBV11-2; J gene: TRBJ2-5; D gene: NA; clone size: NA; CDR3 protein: CASSFGSGETQYF; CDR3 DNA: TGTGCCAGCAGCTTTGGTTCCGGAGAGACCCAGTACTTC
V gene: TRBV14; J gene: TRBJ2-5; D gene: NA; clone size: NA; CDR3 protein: CASSQGSGTQYF; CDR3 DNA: TGTGCCAGCAGCCAAGGTTCCGGGACCCAGTACTTC
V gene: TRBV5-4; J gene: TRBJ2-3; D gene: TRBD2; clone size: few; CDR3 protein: CASSLAGFTDTQYF; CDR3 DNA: TGTGCCAGCAGTCTAGCGGGTTTCACAGATACGCAGTATTTT
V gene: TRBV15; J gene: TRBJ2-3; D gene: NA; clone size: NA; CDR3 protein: CATSRDSLVTDTQYF; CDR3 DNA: TGTGCCACCAGCAGAGATTCACTAGTTACAGATACGCAGTATTTT
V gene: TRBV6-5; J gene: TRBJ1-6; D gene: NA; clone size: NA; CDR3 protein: CASRYTRADNSPLHF; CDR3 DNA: TGTGCCAGCAGATATACCAGGGCAGATAATTCACCCCTCCACTTT
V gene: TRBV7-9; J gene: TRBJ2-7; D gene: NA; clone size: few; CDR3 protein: CASSPPAGAYEQYF; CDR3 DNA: TGTGCCAGCAGCCCTCCGGCGGGCGCCTACGAGCAGTACTTC
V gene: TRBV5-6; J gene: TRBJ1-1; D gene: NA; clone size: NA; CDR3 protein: CASSLRAGSRGEAFF; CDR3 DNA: TGTGCCAGCAGCTTGAGGGCGGGGTCTAGGGGAGAAGCTTTCTTT
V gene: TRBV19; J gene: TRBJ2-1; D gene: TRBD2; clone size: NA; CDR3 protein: CASTDATSGEQFF; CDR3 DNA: TGTGCCAGTACCGATGCGACTAGCGGTGAGCAGTTCTTC
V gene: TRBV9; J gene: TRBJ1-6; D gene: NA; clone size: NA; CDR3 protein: CASSPAGFISPLHF; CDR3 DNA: TGTGCCAGCAGCCCTGCCGGGTTTATTTCACCCCTCCACTTT
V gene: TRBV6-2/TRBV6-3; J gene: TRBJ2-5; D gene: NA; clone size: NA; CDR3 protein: CASSYPEETQYF; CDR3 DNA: TGTGCCAGCAGTTACCCCGAAGAGACCCAGTACTTC
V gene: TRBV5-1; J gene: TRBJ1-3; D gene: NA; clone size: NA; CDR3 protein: CASSLNAAGSGNTIYF; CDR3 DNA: TGCGCCAGCAGCTTAAACGCGGCGGGCTCTGGAAACACCATATATTTT
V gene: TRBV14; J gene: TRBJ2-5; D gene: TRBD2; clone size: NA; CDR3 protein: CASSQTGTRQETQYF; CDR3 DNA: TGTGCCAGCAGCCAGACCGGGACTAGACAAGAGACCCAGTACTTC
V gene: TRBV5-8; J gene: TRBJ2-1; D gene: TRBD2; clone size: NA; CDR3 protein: CASSLRGTSSYNEQFF; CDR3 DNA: TGTGCCAGCAGCTTGAGAGGGACTAGCTCCTACAATGAGCAGTTCTTC
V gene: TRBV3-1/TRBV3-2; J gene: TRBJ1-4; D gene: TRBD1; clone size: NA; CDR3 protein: CASSQVFDRGFGEKLFF; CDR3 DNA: TGTGCCAGCAGCCAAGTTTTCGACAGGGGGTTTGGCGAAAAACTGTTTTTT
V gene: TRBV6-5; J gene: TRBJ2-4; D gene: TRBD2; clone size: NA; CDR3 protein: CASAGVGKNIQYF; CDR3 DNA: TGTGCCAGCGCGGGAGTGGGCAAAAACATTCAGTACTTC
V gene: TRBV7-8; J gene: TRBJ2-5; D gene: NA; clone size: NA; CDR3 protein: CASSPTFREAETQYF; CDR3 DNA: TGTGCCAGCAGCCCCACTTTCAGGGAGGCAGAGACCCAGTACTTC
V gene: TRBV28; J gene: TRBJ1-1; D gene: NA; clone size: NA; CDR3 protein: CASSLQTGAFF; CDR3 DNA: TGTGCCAGCAGTTTACAAACGGGAGCTTTCTTT
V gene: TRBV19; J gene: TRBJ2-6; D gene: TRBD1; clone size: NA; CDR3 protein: CASSTGQGWSGANVLTF; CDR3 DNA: TGTGCCAGTAGTACGGGACAGGGATGGTCTGGGGCCAACGTCCTGACTTTC
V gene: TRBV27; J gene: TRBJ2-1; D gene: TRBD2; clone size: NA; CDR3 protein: CASSLNPSTSGLNNEQFF; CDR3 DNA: TGTGCCAGCAGTTTAAACCCCTCGACTAGCGGGCTAAACAATGAGCAGTTCTTC
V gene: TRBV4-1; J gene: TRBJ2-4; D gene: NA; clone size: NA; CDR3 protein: CASSQAQEAKNIQYF; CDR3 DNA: TGCGCCAGCAGCCAGGCGCAGGAAGCCAAAAACATTCAGTACTTC
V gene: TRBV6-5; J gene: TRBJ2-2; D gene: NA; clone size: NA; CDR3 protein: CASRPRTPPGGELFF; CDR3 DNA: TGTGCCAGCAGACCGCGGACTCCGCCGGGCGGGGAGCTGTTTTTT
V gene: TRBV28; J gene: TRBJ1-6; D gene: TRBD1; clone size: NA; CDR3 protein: CASSLGQKDSPLHF; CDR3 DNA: TGTGCCAGCAGTCTGGGACAGAAAGATTCACCCCTCCACTTT
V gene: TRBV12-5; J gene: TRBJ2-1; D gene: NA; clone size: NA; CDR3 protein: CASGYSVGEQFF; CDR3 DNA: TGTGCTAGTGGTTATAGCGTGGGGGAGCAGTTCTTC
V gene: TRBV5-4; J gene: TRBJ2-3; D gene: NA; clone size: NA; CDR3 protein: CASSYQSGWDTQYF; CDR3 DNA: TGTGCCAGCAGCTATCAATCAGGCTGGGATACGCAGTATTTT
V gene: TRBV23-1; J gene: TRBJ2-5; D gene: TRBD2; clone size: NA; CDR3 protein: CADCWGGAETQYF; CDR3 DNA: TGCGCCGACTGTTGGGGGGGAGCGGAGACCCAGTACTTC
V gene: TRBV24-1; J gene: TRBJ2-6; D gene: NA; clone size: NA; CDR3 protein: CATSEWRAGANVLTF; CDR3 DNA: TGTGCCACCAGTGAGTGGCGGGCCGGGGCCAACGTCCTGACTTTC
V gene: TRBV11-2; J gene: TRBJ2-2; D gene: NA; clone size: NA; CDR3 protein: CASLRRGNTGELFF; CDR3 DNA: TGTGCCAGCCTCAGGAGGGGAAACACCGGGGAGCTGTTTTTT
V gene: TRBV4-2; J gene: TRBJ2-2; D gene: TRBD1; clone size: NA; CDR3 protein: CASSQDNGAGGLTGELFF; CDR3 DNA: TGTGCCAGCAGCCAAGATAACGGGGCAGGGGGCTTAACCGGGGAGCTGTTTTTT
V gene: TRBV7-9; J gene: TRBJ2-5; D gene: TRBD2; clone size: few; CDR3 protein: CASSLAGGPEETQYF; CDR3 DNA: TGTGCCAGCAGCTTAGCGGGAGGGCCAGAAGAGACCCAGTACTTC
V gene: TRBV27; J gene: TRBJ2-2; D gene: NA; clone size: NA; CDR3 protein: CASNGDTGELFF; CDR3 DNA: TGTGCCAGCAACGGGGACACCGGGGAGCTGTTTTTT
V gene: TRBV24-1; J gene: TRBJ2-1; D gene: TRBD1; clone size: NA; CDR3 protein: CATSDRTGTGFDEQFF; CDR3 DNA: TGTGCCACCAGTGATCGTACCGGGACAGGGTTCGATGAGCAGTTCTTC
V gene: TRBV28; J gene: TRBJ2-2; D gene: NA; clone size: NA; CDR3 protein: CASSLDSNTGELFF; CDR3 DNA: TGTGCCAGCAGTTTGGACTCGAACACCGGGGAGCTGTTTTTT
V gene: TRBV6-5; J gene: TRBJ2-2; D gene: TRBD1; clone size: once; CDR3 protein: CASSYRGQWNTGELFF; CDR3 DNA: TGTGCCAGCAGCTACAGGGGGCAGTGGAACACCGGGGAGCTGTTTTTT
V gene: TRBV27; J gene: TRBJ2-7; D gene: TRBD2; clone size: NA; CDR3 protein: CASRITSGATYEQYF; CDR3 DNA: TGTGCCAGCAGGATTACTAGCGGGGCCACCTACGAGCAGTACTTC
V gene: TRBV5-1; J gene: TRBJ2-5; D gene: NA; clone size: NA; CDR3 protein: CASSLQGVQETQYF; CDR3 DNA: TGCGCCAGCAGCTTGCAAGGGGTCCAAGAGACCCAGTACTTC
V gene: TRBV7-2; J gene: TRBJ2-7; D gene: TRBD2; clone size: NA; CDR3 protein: CASSFGGSREQYF; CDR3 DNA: TGTGCCAGCAGCTTCGGCGGGAGCCGCGAGCAGTACTTC
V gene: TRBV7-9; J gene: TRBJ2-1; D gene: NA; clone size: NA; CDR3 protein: CASSPGIDEQFF; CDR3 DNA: TGTGCCAGCAGCCCCGGGATTGATGAGCAGTTCTTC
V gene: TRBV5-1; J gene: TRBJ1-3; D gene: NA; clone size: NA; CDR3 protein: CASSSSFGPSGNTIYF; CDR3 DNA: TGCGCCAGCAGCTCATCATTCGGTCCCTCTGGAAACACCATATATTTT
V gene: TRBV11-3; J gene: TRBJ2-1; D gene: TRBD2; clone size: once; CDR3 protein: CASRPPSGSNEQFF; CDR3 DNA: TGTGCCAGCAGGCCCCCTAGCGGGAGCAATGAGCAGTTCTTC
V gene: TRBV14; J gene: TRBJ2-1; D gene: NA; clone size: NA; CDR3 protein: CASSPRGLGIAEQFF; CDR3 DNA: TGTGCCAGCAGCCCTCGGGGTTTAGGGATCGCTGAGCAGTTCTTC
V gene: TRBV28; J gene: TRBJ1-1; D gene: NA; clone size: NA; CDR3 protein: CASSSIGWAPQEGTEAFF; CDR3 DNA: TGTGCCAGCAGTTCGATAGGCTGGGCTCCTCAAGAGGGCACTGAAGCTTTCTTT
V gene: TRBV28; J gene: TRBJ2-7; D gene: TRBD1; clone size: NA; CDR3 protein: CASSIMGQAPYEQYF; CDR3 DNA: TGTGCCAGCAGTATTATGGGACAGGCCCCTTACGAGCAGTACTTC
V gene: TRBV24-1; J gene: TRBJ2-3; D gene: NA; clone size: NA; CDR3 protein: CATSDLPGIADTQYF; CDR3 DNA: TGTGCCACCAGTGATTTGCCCGGGATCGCAGATACGCAGTATTTT
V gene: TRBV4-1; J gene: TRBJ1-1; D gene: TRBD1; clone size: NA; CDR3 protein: CASSQGLGQVTEAFF; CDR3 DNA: TGCGCCAGCAGCCAAGGTCTGGGACAGGTCACTGAAGCTTTCTTT
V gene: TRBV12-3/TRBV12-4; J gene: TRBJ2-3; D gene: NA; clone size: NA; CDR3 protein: CASSLGGDTQYF; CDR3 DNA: TGTGCCAGCAGTCTCGGAGGGGATACGCAGTATTTT
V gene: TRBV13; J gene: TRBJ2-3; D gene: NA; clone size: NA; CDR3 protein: CASSRLRTRDTDTQYF; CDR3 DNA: TGTGCCAGCAGCCGCCTCCGAACCCGAGACACAGATACGCAGTATTTT
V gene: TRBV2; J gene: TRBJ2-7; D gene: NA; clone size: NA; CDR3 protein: CASSVGQNGEQYF; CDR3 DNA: TGTGCCAGCAGTGTCGGACAGAACGGGGAGCAGTACTTC
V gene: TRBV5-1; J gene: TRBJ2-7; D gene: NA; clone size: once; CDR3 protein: CASSLDPSTYEQYF; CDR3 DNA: TGCGCCAGCAGCTTGGACCCTAGCACCTACGAGCAGTACTTC
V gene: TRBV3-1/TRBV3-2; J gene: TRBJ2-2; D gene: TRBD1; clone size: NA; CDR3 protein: CASSPSGGSTGELFF; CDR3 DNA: TGTGCCAGCAGCCCGTCAGGGGGTAGCACCGGGGAGCTGTTTTTT
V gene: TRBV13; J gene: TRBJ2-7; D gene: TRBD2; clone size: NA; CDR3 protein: CASSLGLAASYEQYF; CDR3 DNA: TGTGCCAGCAGCTTAGGACTAGCGGCCTCCTACGAGCAGTACTTC
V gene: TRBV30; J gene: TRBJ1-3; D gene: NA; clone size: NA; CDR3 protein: CAWKHSSGNTIYF; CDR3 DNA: TGTGCCTGGAAGCACAGCTCTGGAAACACCATATATTTT
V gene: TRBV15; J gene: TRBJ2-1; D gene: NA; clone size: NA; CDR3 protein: CATSRDPPSSSRRDEQFF; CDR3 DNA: TGTGCCACCAGCAGAGACCCCCCATCTAGCTCCCGAAGGGATGAGCAGTTCTTC
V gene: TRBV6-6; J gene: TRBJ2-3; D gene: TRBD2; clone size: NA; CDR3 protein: CASSYPAAGGGTQYF; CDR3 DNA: TGTGCCAGCAGTTACCCCGCGGCGGGAGGAGGTACGCAGTATTTT
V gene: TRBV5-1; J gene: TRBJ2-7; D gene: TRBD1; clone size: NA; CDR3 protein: CASSLGQQYEQYF; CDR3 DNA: TGCGCCAGCAGCCTGGGACAGCAATACGAGCAGTACTTC